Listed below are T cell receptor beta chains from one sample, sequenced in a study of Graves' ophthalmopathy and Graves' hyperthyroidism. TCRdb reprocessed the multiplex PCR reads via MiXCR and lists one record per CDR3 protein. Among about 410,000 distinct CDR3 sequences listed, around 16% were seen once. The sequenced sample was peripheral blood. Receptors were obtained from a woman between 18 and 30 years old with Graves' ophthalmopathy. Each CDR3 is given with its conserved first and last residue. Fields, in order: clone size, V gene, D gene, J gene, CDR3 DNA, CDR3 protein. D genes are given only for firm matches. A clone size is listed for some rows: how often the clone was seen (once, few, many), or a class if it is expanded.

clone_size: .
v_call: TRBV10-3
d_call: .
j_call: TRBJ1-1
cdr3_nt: TGTGCCATCAGTGAGTTGGGTAACACTGAAGCTTTCTTT
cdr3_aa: CAISELGNTEAFF

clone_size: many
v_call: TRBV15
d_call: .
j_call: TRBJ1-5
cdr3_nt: TGTGCCACCAGCAGGGTATTCGAACCGGGACAACGCAATCAGCCCCAGCATTTT
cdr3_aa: CATSRVFEPGQRNQPQHF

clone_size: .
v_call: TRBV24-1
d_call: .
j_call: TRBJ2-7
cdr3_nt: TGTGCCACCAGTGATGGTCAGGGGCTATCCTACGAGCAGCACTTC
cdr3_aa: CATSDGQGLSYEQHF

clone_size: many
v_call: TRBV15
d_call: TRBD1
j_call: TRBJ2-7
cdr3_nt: TGTGCCACCAGCAGAGGGACAGGGGGCTCCTACGAGCAGTACTTC
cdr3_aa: CATSRGTGGSYEQYF

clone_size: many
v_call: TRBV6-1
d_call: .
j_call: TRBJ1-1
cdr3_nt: TGTGCCAGCAGCTCGGGGAACACTGAAGCTTTCTTT
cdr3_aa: CASSSGNTEAFF

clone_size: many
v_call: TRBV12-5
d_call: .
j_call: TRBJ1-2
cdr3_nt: TGTGCTAGTGCCTCTGGGGAGCTACCCGGGCCTAGGCATGGCTACACCTTC
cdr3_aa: CASASGELPGPRHGYTF

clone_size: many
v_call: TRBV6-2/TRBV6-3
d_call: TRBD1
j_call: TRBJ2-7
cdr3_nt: TGTGCCAGCAGTTACGGGACAGGGGGCTCGTACGAGCAGTACTTC
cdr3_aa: CASSYGTGGSYEQYF

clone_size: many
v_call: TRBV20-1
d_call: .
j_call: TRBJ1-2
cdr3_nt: TGCAGTGCTAGACTCCCCTATGGCTACACCTTC
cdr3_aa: CSARLPYGYTF

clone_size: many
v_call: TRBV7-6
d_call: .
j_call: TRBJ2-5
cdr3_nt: TGTGCCAGCAGCTTACTTTCGGGAGCAGGGGAGACCCAGTACTTC
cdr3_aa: CASSLLSGAGETQYF

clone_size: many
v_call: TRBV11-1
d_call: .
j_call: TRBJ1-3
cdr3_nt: TGTGCCAGCAGCTCGGCCATGGCGCTCTCTGGAAACACCATATATTTT
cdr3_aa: CASSSAMALSGNTIYF

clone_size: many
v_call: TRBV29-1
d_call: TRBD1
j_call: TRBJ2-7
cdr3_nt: TGCAGCGTTACCAGGACAGGGCGAGGGTCCTACGAGCAGTACTTC
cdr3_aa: CSVTRTGRGSYEQYF

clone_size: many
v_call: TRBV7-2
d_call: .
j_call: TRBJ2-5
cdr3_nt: TGTGCCAGCAGCCACCGTCAGGGGAGGGAGACCCAGTACTTC
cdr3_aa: CASSHRQGRETQYF

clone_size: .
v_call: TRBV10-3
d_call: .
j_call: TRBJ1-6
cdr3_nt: TGTGCCATCAGTGAGTCGGGCCCAATGAATTCACCCCTCCACTTT
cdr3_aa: CAISESGPMNSPLHF

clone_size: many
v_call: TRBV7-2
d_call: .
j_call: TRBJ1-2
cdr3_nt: TGTGCCAGCAGCTTATCAGCAGGGACTAACTATGGCTACACCTTC
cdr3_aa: CASSLSAGTNYGYTF